Here is one TCR beta chain with its context. The ends lost 3 bases at V and 4 bases at J; junction bases unmatched: 7. This CDR3 contains 16 residues. CDR1 and CDR2 (germline): SGHNT, YENEEA. Vbeta (60) and Jbeta (13) primers were used in the PCR. Measured with immunoSEQ multiplex PCR; TCRdb has only the in-frame clones, and not every one. The sample yields some 200,000 clones, about 80% seen once. This sample stems from a study of cytomegalovirus exposure and HLA in healthy donors. Input material: PBMCs. The clonotype was recovered from a boy between 5 and 17 years old in good health and CMV-seronegative. V usage is TRBV11-3 and J usage is TRBJ2-2; 8 nucleotides align to TRBD2. The CDR3 nucleotides read TGTGCCAGCAGCTTGAGCGGGAGATCGGTCACCGGGGAGCTGTTTTTT. It yields the protein CASSLSGRSVTGELFF.